One and the same sample provided the 20 T cell receptor beta chains below, sequenced in a study of CD8+ T cells in alopecia areata. The sequencing template was cDNA reverse transcribed from extracted RNA. Profiling relied on immunoSEQ multiplex PCR, and the TCRdb table lists in-frame clones only, not all of them. This table has about 70,000 clones, 29% appearing once. The treatment here: oral pan-JAK inhibitor, 5-10 mg twice daily. Specimen: CD8+ T cells sorted from blood, collected at week 4, from a patient treated with tofacitinib. These receptors originate from a human donor with alopecia areata.

The genes are TRBV9 and TRBJ2-1, with TRBD2 matching 12 bases. This CDR3 has 16 amino acids. V gave up 3 bases and J gave up 4 bases; unmatched junction bases: 5. CDR1 SGDLS and CDR2 YYNGEE come from the germline V gene. The CDR3 spells CASSAGLAGRYNEQFF. The CDR3 DNA reads as TGTGCCAGCAGCGCAGGACTAGCGGGGAGGTACAATGAGCAGTTCTTC.

This clone has only a few counts. The rearrangement joins TRBV29-1 to TRBJ2-1, with 7 bases fitting TRBD1. CDR1 is SQVTM, CDR2 ANQGSEA, per germline. J lost 7 bases, V lost 5 bases, and 2 bases had no gene match. There are 11 residues in the CDR3. The CDR3 DNA reads as TGCAGCGTTACAGGGGATAATGAGCAGTTCTTC. Encoded protein: CSVTGDNEQFF.

The V call is TRBV29-1, the J call TRBJ2-7, with D perhaps assigned TRBD1 or TRBD2 (5 bases each). Germline CDR1 reads SQVTM; CDR2 reads ANQGSEA. The CDR3 runs to 13 residues. Trimming pared 3 bases from V and 3 bases from J, leaving 12 bases between. The CDR3 sequence is CSVDGRDHYEQYF. CDR3 DNA sequence: TGCAGCGTTGACGGCAGGGACCACTACGAGCAGTACTTC.

This clone appeared a few times. The rearrangement uses TRBV29-1 and TRBJ2-4; 7 bases line up with TRBD1. J gave up 4 bases and V 2 bases, and 5 bases lay outside the gene matches. CDR1 and CDR2 from the germline V gene are SQVTM and ANQGSEA. The CDR3 length is 14 residues. CDR3 sequence reads: CSVERDSGKNIQYF. The CDR3 DNA is TGCAGCGTTGAACGGGACAGTGGGAAAAACATTCAGTACTTC.

This clone appeared a few times. V is TRBV29-1 and J is TRBJ2-7; TRBD2 matches at 10 bases. The CDR3 covers 15 residues. V gave up 1 base and J gave up 3 bases; unmatched junction bases: 6. Germline V gene lookup returns CDR1 SQVTM and CDR2 ANQGSEA. The CDR3 DNA sequence: TGCAGCGTTGAAGGGCGGACTAGCGGAAACTACGAGCAGTACTTC. It translates to CSVEGRTSGNYEQYF.

This clone was seen more than once but under ten times. The genes are TRBV7-9 and TRBJ1-1; TRBD1 is a possible D gene (6 bases). This CDR3 contains 17 residues. Germline V gene sequence: CDR1 SEHNR, CDR2 FQNEAQ (reference sequence). The V end lost 7 bases, the J end lost 4 bases, and 25 bases lay between the germline ends. Written as DNA, the CDR3 is TGTGCCAGCAACTTTTGGGCCGGGGAGGGCAGGGGCACTGAAGCTTTCTTT. This codes for CASNFWAGEGRGTEAFF.

In DNA form, the CDR3 reads TGTGCCAGCAGCCACTCCAAGCGAGAGCAGTACTTC. The encoded protein is CASSHSKREQYF. The V gene is TRBV16, the J gene TRBJ2-7; the D is unclear. The germline gives CDR1 KGHSY, CDR2 FQNENV. V was shortened by 3 bases and J by 7 bases, with 10 bases between the two germline ends. The CDR3 runs to 12 residues.

V is TRBV7-6 and J is TRBJ2-7; 7 bases match TRBD1. The CDR3 spans 14 residues. J gave up 1 base and V 3 bases, and 3 bases lay outside the gene matches. The germline CDR1 and CDR2 sequences are SGHVS and FNYEAQ. The CDR3 loop is CASSFGTASYEQYF. CDR3 DNA: TGTGCCAGCAGCTTCGGGACAGCTTCCTACGAGCAGTACTTC.

This clone was counted only a few times. The gene calls are TRBV7-2 and TRBJ2-7, with a weak D call TRBD1 (5 bases). This CDR3 is 14 amino acids long. Trimming took 5 bases from V and 4 from J, leaving 15 bases between them. Germline V lookup: CDR1 SGHTA, CDR2 FQGNSA. DNA for the CDR3: TGTGCCAGCAGCCTACTTACAGGACCGTACGAGCAGTACTTC. Translated, it gives CASSLLTGPYEQYF.

This clone was detected a few times. The chain is built from TRBV6-6 and TRBJ2-7; D gene ambiguous. CDR3 length equals 12 residues. Germline V CDR1 and CDR2: MNHNY, SVGAGI (reference sequence). Deletions cut 5 bases from V and 3 bases from J, with 8 bases between. The CDR3 here is CASSIDHYEQYF. CDR3 DNA: TGTGCCAGCAGTATCGACCACTACGAGCAGTACTTC.

V usage is TRBV29-1 and J usage is TRBJ2-1, with D unclear. CDR3 size: 8 residues. Deletions cut 6 bases from V and 6 bases from J, with 0 bases between. Germline lookup yields CDR1 SQVTM and CDR2 ANQGSEA. The CDR3 reads CSVNEQFF. In DNA form, the CDR3 reads TGCAGCGTCAATGAGCAGTTCTTC.

The chain combines TRBV5-1 with TRBJ2-1, with 16 positions matching TRBD2. The CDR3 covers 18 residues. Trimming cost V 0 bases and J 8 bases; bases outside gene matches: 8. Germline CDR1 is SGHRS and CDR2 is YFSETQ. CDR3 coding DNA: TGCGCCAGCAGCTTGGGGACCGGGACTAGCGGGAGGGCCCATGAGCAGTTCTTC. Its translation: CASSLGTGTSGRAHEQFF.

This chain links TRBV7-8 with TRBJ2-2; 11 bases match TRBD2. The J segment lost 7 bases and the V segment lost 1 base, leaving 5 bases of the junction unmatched. CDR1 and CDR2 (germline): SGHVS, FQNEAQ. The CDR3 is 16 residues long. CDR3 sequence: CASSLGPLAGGGELFF. The CDR3 coding sequence is TGTGCCAGCAGCTTAGGTCCTCTAGCGGGAGGCGGGGAGCTGTTTTTT.

The chain is built from TRBV27 and TRBJ2-1; 9 positions agree with TRBD1. The V and J ends lost 6 bases and 4 bases, in that order; junction bases with no gene match: 4. CDR3 length equals 14 residues. The germline CDR1 and CDR2 sequences are MNHEY and SMNVEV (reference sequence). The CDR3 bases are TGTGCCAGCAGAACAGGGGGCAGGTACAATGAGCAGTTCTTC. It translates to CASRTGGRYNEQFF.

Relative to its sample, this clone is medium-sized (0.01 to 0.1%). This chain uses TRBV7-2 with TRBJ2-3; weak D call: TRBD1 (5 bases). The germline V gene has CDR1 SGHTA and CDR2 FQGNSA. Trimming removed 4 bases from V and 2 bases from J, with 22 bases in between. The CDR3 spans 18 residues. The CDR3 loop reads CASSYAPWAGLSTDTQYF. The CDR3 DNA follows: TGTGCCAGCAGCTACGCACCTTGGGCAGGGTTATCCACAGATACGCAGTATTTT.

Only a few counts were recorded for this clone. Sequence at one end of the junction differs from germline and may be a read error. The chain is built from TRBV7-2 and TRBJ2-3; 10 bases line up with TRBD2. The CDR3 has 11 amino acids. Germline V CDR1 and CDR2: SGHTA, FQGNSA. In DNA, the CDR3 is TGTGCCAGCAGCTCGGGGCTAGCGGGGGAATTT. It specifies CASSSGLAGEF.

J is TRBJ2-1 and V is TRBV6-1; TRBD2 matches at 8 bases. Unmatched junction bases numbered 15, after V lost 9 bases and J lost 8 bases. CDR1 is MNHNS, CDR2 SASEGT, per germline. The CDR3 is 15 amino acids. The CDR3 sequence is CASRGGRFPLHEQFF. The CDR3 DNA follows: TGTGCCAGTCGGGGGGGGAGGTTCCCTCTCCATGAGCAGTTCTTC.

The chain carries TRBV14 and TRBJ2-1; perhaps TRBD2 as D (5 bases). CDR1 SGHDN and CDR2 FVKESK come from the germline V gene. Trimming took 4 bases from V and 7 from J, leaving 11 bases between them. The CDR3 totals 13 residues. CDR3 sequence reads: CASSRLLENEQFF. CDR3 bases: TGTGCCAGCAGCCGACTACTCGAGAATGAGCAGTTCTTC.

The V call is TRBV11-1, the J call TRBJ2-5, with TRBD1 identical over 7 bases. CDR3 length equals 14 residues. J gave up 2 bases and V 5 bases, and 5 bases lay outside the gene matches. Germline V CDR1 and CDR2: SGHAT, FQDESV (reference sequence). The CDR3 region is CASSPGTAQETQYF. The CDR3 nucleotides are TGTGCCAGCAGCCCCGGGACAGCTCAAGAGACCCAGTACTTC. Full variable domain (remainder filled in from reference TRBV11-1 and TRBJ2-5): EAEVAQSPRYKITEKSQAVAFWCDPISGHATLYWYRQILGQGPELLVQFQDESVVDDSQLPKDRFSAERLKGVDSTLKIQPAELGDSAMYLCASSPGTAQETQYFGPGTRLLVL.

This chain links TRBV30 with TRBJ2-5, with 10 bases aligning to TRBD1. Germline CDR1 GTSNPN, CDR2 SVGIG (reference sequence). The ends lost 2 bases at V and 4 bases at J; junction bases unmatched: 10. The CDR3 totals 16 residues. The CDR3: CAWSPYGRDRGETQYF. The DNA for the CDR3 is TGTGCCTGGAGTCCTTATGGTCGGGACAGGGGAGAGACCCAGTACTTC.